The subject of this entry is one TCR beta chain. Its target is not known. The same CDR3 also results from other DNA sequences found in this sample. The CDR3 contains 14 residues. V gave up 4 bases and J gave up 0 bases; unmatched junction bases: 3. CDR1 is MGHRA, CDR2 YSYEKL, per germline. This specimen belongs to a study of shared clonotypes between healthy human individuals. General study findings and limits: Sharing across a handful of donors was seen in 5% to 5.5% of naive CD4 clonotypes.

The naive CD8 fraction comprised CD45RO-negative cells positively selected for CCR7 and excluded terminally differentiated effector memory CD45RA+ cells. Donors included only healthy HIV-negative adults lacking recent acute infections or vaccinations. Profiling relied on immunoSEQ multiplex PCR, and the TCRdb table lists in-frame clones only, not all of them. The sample has millions of clones; around 96% are singletons. The chain recombines TRBV4-1 with TRBJ2-7; 7 nucleotides align to TRBD1. This sequence originates from a man between 18 and 35 years old in good health. Specimen: naive CD8+ T cells sorted from blood. CDR3 in DNA: TGCGCCAGCAGCCCCGGACAGGACTCCTACGAGCAGTACTTC. Residues: CASSPGQDSYEQYF.